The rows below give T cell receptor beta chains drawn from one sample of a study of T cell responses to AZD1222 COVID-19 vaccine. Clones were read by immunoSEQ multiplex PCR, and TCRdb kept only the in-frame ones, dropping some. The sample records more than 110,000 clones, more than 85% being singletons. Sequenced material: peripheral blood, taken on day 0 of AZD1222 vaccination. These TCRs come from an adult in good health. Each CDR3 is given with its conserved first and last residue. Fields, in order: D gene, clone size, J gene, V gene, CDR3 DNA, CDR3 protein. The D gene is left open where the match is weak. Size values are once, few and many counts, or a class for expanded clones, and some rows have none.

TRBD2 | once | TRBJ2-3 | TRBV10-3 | TGTGCCATCAGTGCCCCGGGAGGGCCTTCTCTCTCTAGCACAGATACGCAGTATTTT | CAISAPGGPSLSSTDTQYF
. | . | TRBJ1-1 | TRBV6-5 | TGTGCCAGCAGTTACGCAGGCTACGCTGAAGCTTTCTTT | CASSYAGYAEAFF
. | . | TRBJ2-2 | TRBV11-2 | TGTGCCAGCAGCCCGCTGGGACAGAACACCGGGGAGCTGTTTTTT | CASSPLGQNTGELFF
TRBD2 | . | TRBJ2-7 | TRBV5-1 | TGCGCCAGCAGGCGGACTAGCGGGCCTTACGAGCAGTACTTC | CASRRTSGPYEQYF
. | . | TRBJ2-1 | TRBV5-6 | TGTGCCAGCAGCTTAACGGTGAACAATGAGCAGTTCTTC | CASSLTVNNEQFF
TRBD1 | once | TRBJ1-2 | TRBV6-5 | TGTGCCAGCACCCTCCGGGACAGGGTCTATGGCTACACCTTC | CASTLRDRVYGYTF
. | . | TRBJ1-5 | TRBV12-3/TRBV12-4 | TGTGCCAGCAGTCAAGACAGAAGTGGGCCCCAGCATTTT | CASSQDRSGPQHF
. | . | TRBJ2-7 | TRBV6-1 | TGTGCCAGCAGTGAAAGGGGGGGGAATACCCTTTTCTTGCAGTACTTC | CASSERGGNTLFLQYF
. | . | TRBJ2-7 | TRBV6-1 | TGTGCCAGCAGTGAAGGGCGGAGTGATAACTACGAGCAGTACTTC | CASSEGRSDNYEQYF
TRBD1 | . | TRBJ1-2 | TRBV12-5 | TGTGCTAGTGGATTACTCGGACAGGGCCCCACCTTC | CASGLLGQGPTF
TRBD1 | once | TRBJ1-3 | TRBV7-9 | TGTGCCAGCAGCCTCGGGACAGCTGGAAACACCATATATTTT | CASSLGTAGNTIYF
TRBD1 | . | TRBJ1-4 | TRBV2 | TGTGCCAGCAGGGCGAGACAGGGGCCAACTAATGAAAAACTGTTTTTT | CASRARQGPTNEKLFF
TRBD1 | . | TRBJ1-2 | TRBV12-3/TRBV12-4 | TGTGCCAGCAGTTGGGACAGGGGGCAGAGCTACACCTTC | CASSWDRGQSYTF
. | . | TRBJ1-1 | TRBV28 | TGTGCCAGCATAGGGGCAGCCTGGCGAACTGAAGCTTTCTTT | CASIGAAWRTEAFF
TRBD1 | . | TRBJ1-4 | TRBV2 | TGTGCCAGCAGAGGACAGGCGGTCTACGAAAAACTGTTTTTT | CASRGQAVYEKLFF
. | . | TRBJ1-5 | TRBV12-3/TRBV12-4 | TGTGCCAGCAGCGACGCGGGGCCCCAGCATTTT | CASSDAGPQHF
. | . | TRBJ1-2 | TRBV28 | TGTGCCAGCAGTTTATGGGCGGGGTCGTATGGCTACACCTTC | CASSLWAGSYGYTF
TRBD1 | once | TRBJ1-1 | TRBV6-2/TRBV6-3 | TGTGCCAGCAGTTACTCGGACAGGTCCAACACTGAAGCTTTCTTT | CASSYSDRSNTEAFF
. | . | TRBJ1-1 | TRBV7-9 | TGTGCCAGCAGCTTAGCGAGGACAGCGGTCCTTCGCACTGAAGCTTTCTTT | CASSLARTAVLRTEAFF
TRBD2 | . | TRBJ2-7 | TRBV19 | TGTGCCAGTAGTATAGCGACTAGCGGCTCCTACGAGCAGTACTTC | CASSIATSGSYEQYF
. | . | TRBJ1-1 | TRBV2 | TGTGCCAGCAGGGTTATGACAGCTAACACTGAAGCTTTCTTT | CASRVMTANTEAFF
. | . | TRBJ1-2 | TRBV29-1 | TGCAGCGTCGTCGACAGGATATATGGCTACACCTTC | CSVVDRIYGYTF
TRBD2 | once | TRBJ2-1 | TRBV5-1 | TGCGCCAGCAGCTTACGTAGCGGGAGTGGAGATGAGCAGTTCTTC | CASSLRSGSGDEQFF
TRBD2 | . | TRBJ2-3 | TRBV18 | TGTGCCAGCGCATCCGGGACTAGCGGCTCCACAGATACGCAGTATTTT | CASASGTSGSTDTQYF
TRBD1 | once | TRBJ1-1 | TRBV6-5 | TGTGCCAGCATGGGACAGGGGAACACTGAAGCTTTCTTT | CASMGQGNTEAFF
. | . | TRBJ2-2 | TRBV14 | TGTGCCAGCAGCCCCATCTCTTCGGCCGGGGAGCTGTTTTTT | CASSPISSAGELFF
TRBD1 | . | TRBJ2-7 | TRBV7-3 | TGTGCCAGCAGCCCTTCCGGGACAGCTTCCTACGAGCAGTACTTC | CASSPSGTASYEQYF
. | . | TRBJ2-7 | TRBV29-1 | TGCAGCGTTGACGAGGGGACCCACGAGCAGTACTTC | CSVDEGTHEQYF
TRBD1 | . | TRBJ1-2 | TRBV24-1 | TGTGCCACCAGTGAAGGACAGGGGATTTATGGCTACACCTTC | CATSEGQGIYGYTF
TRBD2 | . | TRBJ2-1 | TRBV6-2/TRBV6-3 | TGTGCCAGCAGTTACCCTGTAGCGGGAGGGCCTCGATTCAATGAGCAGTTCTTC | CASSYPVAGGPRFNEQFF
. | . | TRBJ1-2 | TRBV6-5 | TGTGCCAGCAGTTATTTTGGCGGCTACACCTTC | CASSYFGGYTF
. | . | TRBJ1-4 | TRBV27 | TGTGCCAGCAGTCCTATCTCGTCAACTAATGAAAAACTGTTTTTT | CASSPISSTNEKLFF
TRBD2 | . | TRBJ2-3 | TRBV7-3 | TGTGCCAGCAGCCGACTAGCGGGAACAGATACGCAGTATTTT | CASSRLAGTDTQYF
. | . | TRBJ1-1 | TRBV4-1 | TGCGCCAGCAGCCAAGATCGATGGGTGGCTATCACTGAAGCTTTCTTT | CASSQDRWVAITEAFF
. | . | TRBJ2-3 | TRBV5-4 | TGTGCCAGCAGCTTTAAAAACCGGGGGACTAGCACAGATACGCAGTATTTT | CASSFKNRGTSTDTQYF
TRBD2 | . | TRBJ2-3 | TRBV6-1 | TGTGCCAGCAGTGGAATCAATTCCCGGGACTACCGCACAGATACGCAGTATTTT | CASSGINSRDYRTDTQYF